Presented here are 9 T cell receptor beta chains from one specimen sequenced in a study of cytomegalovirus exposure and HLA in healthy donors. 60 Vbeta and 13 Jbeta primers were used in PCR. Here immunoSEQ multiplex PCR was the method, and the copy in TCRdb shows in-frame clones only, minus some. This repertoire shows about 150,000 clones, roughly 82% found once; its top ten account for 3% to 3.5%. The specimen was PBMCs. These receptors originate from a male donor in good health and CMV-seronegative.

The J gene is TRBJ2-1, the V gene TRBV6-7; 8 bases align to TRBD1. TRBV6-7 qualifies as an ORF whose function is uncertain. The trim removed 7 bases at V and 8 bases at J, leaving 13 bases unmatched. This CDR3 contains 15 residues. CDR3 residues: CASIGPKTGVDEQFF. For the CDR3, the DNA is TGTGCCAGCATCGGCCCCAAGACAGGGGTCGATGAGCAGTTCTTC.

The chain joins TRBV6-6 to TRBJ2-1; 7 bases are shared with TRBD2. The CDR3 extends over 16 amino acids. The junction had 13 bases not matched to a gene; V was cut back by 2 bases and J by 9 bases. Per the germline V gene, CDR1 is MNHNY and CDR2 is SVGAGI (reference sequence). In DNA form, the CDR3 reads TGTGCCAGCAGTTACACCGCGGGAGTCTTCCAAGGTGAGCAGTTCTTC. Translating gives CASSYTAGVFQGEQFF.

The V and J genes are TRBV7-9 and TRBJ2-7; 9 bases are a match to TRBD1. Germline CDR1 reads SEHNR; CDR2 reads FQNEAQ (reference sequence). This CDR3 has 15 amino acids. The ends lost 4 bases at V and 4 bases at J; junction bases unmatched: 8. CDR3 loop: CASSSRTGAGYEQYF. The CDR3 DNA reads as TGTGCCAGCAGCTCCCGGACAGGGGCCGGATACGAGCAGTACTTC.

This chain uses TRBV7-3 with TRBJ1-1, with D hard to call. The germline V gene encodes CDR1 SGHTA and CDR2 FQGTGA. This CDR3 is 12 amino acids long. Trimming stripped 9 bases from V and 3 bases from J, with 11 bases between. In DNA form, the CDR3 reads TGTGCCAGTCGAAAAGCCGACACTGAAGCTTTCTTT. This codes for CASRKADTEAFF.

CDR3 sequence (DNA): TGTGCCAGCAGCATGGGGGGGGCGGGGATGGCTTTCTTT. This codes for CASSMGGAGMAFF. This sequence joins TRBV6-1 and TRBJ1-1, with TRBD1 as a possible D gene (6 bases). Trimming removed 6 bases from V and 11 bases from J, with 19 bases in between. CDR1 is MNHNS and CDR2 is SASEGT in the germline V gene. The CDR3 has 13 amino acids.

The CDR3 region is CASSPRQKINTEAFF. CDR3 nucleotide sequence: TGTGCCAGCAGTCCCCGACAGAAGATTAACACTGAAGCTTTCTTT. The V call is TRBV6-1, the J call TRBJ1-1; D might be TRBD1 (5 bases). The CDR3 extends over 15 amino acids. V lost 5 bases and J lost 2, with 15 bases in between. Germline V gene data show CDR1 as MNHNS and CDR2 as SASEGT.

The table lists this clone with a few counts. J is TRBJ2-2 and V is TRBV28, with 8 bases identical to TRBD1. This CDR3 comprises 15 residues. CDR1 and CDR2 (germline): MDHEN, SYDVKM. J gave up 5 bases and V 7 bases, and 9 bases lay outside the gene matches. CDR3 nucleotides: TGTGCCAGCACCTACATGACAGGGGAGACCGGGGAGCTGTTTTTT. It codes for CASTYMTGETGELFF.

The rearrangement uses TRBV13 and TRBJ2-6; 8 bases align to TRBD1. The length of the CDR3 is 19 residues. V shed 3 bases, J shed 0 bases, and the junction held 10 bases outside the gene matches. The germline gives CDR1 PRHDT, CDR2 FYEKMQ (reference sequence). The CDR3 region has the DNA TGTGCCAGCAGCTTCTTTGGACAGGGAACTCCCTCTGGGGCCAACGTCCTGACTTTC. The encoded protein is CASSFFGQGTPSGANVLTF.

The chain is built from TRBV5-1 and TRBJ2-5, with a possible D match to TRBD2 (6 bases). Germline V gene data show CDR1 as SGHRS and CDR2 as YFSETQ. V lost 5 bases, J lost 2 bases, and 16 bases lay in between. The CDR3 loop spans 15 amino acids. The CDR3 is CASRSHTAGQETQYF. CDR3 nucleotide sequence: TGCGCCAGCAGATCCCATACGGCGGGACAAGAGACCCAGTACTTC.